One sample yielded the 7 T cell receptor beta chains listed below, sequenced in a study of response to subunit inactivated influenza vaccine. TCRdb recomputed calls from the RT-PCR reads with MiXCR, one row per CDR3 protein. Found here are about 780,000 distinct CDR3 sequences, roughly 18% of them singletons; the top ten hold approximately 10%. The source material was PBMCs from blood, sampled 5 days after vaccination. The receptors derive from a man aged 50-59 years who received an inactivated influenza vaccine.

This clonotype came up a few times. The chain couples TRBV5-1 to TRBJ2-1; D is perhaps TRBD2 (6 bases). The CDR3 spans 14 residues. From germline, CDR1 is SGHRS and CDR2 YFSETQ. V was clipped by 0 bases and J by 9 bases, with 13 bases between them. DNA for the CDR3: TGCGCCAGCAGCTTGGGGGACGGGGGAGGTGAGCAGTTCTTC. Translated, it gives CASSLGDGGGEQFF.

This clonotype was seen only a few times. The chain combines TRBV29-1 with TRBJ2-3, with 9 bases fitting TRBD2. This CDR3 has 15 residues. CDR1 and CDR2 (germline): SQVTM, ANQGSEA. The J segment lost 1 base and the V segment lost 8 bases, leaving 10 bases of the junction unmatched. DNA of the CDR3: TGCAGCACGCGGGGGGAGCGGGGGGGCACAGATACGCAGTATTTT. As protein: CSTRGERGGTDTQYF.

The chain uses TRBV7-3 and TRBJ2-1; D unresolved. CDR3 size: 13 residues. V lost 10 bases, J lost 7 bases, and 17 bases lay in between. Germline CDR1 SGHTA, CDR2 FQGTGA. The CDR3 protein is CAMGPGLINEQFF. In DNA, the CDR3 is TGTGCCATGGGCCCCGGGTTAATAAATGAGCAGTTCTTC.

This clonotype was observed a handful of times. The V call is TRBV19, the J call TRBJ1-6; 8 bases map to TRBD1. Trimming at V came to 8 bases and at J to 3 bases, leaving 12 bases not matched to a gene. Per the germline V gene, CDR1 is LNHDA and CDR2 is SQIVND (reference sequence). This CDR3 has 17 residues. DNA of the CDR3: TGTGCCAGTGATGACAGGGGACGACTTGGCTATAATTCACCCCTCCACTTT. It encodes CASDDRGRLGYNSPLHF.

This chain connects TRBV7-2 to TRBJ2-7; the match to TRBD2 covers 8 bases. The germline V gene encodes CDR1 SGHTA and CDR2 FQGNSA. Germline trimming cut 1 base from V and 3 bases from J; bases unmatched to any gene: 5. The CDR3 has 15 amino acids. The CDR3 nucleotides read TGTGCCAGCAGCTTAGTTAGCGGGGAACACTACGAGCAGTACTTC. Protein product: CASSLVSGEHYEQYF.

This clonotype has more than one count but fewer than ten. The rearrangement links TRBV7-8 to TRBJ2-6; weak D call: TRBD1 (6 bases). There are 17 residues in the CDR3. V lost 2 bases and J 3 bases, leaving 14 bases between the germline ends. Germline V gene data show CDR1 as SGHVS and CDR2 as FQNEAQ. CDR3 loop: CASSLRVSGVGANVLTF. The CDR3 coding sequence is TGTGCCAGCAGCTTAAGGGTTTCAGGGGTTGGGGCCAACGTCCTGACTTTC.

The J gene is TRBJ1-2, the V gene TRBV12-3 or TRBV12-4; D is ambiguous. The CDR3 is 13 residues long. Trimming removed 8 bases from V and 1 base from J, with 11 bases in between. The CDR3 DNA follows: TGTGCCAGCCGCGTCGGGAGTAACTATGGCTACACCTTC. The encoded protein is CASRVGSNYGYTF.